This T cell receptor beta chain was sequenced for a study of shared clonotypes between healthy human individuals. Deletions cut 6 bases from V and 5 bases from J, with 16 bases between. This CDR3 contains 14 residues. The germline gives CDR1 SNHLY, CDR2 FYNNEI. With respect to this clone: Its target is not known.

Study conclusions and caveats: Investigators collected only blood, and repertoires in tissues likely differ.

Assay: immunoSEQ multiplex PCR; the TCRdb copy retains only in-frame clones and omits some. The table shows about 2,100,000 clones, with approximately 94% occurring only once. Naive CD8 cells comprised CD45RO-negative, CCR7-positively selected cells, excluding terminally differentiated effector memory CD45RA+ cells. The sequenced material came from naive CD8+ T cells from PBMCs. The sequence was collected from a man between 18 and 35 years old in good health. Some clones in this sample may be carry-over from other donors' samples. This chain links TRBV2 with TRBJ2-5; D is perhaps TRBD1 (6 bases). The CDR3 is CASRARGKGETQYF. CDR3 nucleotides: TGTGCCAGCAGGGCCAGGGGCAAGGGCGAGACCCAGTACTTC.